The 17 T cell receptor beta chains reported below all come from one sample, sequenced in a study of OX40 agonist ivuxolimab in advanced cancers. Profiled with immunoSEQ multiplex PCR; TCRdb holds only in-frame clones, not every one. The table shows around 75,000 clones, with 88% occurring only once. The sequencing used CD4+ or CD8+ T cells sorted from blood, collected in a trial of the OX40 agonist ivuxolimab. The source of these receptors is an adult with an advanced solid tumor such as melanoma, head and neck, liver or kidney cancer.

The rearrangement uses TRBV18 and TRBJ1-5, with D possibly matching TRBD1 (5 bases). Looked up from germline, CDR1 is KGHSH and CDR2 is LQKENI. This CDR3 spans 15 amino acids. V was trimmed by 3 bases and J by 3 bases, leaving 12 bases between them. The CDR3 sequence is CASSPDRRDNQPQHF. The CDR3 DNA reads TGTGCCAGCTCACCGGATCGCAGGGACAATCAGCCCCAGCATTTT. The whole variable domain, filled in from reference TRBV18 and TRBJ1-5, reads NAGVMQNPRHLVRRRGQEARLRCSPMKGHSHVYWYRQLPEEGLKFMVYLQKENIIDESGMPKERFSAEFPKEGPSILRIQQVVRGDSAAYFCASSPDRRDNQPQHFGDGTRLSIL.

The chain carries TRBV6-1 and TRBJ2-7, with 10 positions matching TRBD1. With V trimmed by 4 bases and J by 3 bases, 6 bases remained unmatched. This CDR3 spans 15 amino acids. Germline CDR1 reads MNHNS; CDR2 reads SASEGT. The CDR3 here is CASSVAGTGVYEQYF. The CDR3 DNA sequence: TGTGCCAGCAGTGTTGCCGGGACAGGGGTCTACGAGCAGTACTTC.

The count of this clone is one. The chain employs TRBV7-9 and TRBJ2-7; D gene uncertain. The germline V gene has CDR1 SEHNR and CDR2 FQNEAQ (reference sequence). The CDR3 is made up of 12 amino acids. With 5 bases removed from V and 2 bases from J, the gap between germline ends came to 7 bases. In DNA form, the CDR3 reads TGTGCCAGCAGCCCAGAAACCTACGAGCAGTACTTC. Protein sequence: CASSPETYEQYF.

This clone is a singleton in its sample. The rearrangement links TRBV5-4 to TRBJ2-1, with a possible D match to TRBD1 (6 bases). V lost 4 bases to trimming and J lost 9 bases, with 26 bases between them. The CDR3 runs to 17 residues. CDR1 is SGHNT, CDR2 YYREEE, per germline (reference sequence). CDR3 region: CASSAGPEARSRGEQFF. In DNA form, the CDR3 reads TGTGCCAGCAGCGCCGGGCCGGAGGCGAGGAGCAGGGGTGAGCAGTTCTTC.

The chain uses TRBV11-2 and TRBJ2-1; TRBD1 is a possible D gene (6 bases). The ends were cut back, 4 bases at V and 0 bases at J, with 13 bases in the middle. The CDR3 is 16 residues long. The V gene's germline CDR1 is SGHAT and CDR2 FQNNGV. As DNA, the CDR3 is TGTGCCAGCAGCTGGAGACAGGCCAGCTCCTACAATGAGCAGTTCTTC. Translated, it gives CASSWRQASSYNEQFF.

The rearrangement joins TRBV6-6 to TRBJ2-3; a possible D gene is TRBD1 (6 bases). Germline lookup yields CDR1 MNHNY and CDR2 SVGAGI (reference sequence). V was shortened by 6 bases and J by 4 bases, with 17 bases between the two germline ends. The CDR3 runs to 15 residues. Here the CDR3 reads CASRPGTRDADTQYF. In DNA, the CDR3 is TGTGCCAGCAGACCCGGGACAAGAGACGCAGATACGCAGTATTTT.

The CDR3 DNA reads as TGTGCCAGTAGTATAGGGCTTAAAGAGACCCAGTACTTC. Its translation is CASSIGLKETQYF. The chain carries TRBV19 and TRBJ2-5; D call uncertain. V shed 1 base and J shed 3 bases, with 6 bases lying between them. The CDR3 has 13 amino acids. From germline, CDR1 is LNHDA and CDR2 SQIVND (reference sequence).

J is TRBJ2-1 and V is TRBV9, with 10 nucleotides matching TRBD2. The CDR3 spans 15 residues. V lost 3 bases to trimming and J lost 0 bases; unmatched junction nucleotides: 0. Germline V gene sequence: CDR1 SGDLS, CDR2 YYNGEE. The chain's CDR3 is CASSASGSSYNEQFF. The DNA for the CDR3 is TGTGCCAGCAGCGCTAGCGGGAGCTCCTACAATGAGCAGTTCTTC.

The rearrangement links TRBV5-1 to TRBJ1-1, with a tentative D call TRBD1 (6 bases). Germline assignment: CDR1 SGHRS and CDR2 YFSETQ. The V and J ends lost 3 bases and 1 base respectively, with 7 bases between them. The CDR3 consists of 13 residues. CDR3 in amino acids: CASSWTANTEAFF. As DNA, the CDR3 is TGCGCCAGCAGCTGGACAGCGAACACTGAAGCTTTCTTT.

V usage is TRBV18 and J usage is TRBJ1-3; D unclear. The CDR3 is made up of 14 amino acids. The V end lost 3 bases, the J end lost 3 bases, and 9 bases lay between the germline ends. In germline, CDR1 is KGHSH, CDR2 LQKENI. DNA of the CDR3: TGTGCCAGCTCACCCAAAGCGAGTGGAAACACCATATATTTT. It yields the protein CASSPKASGNTIYF.

The CDR3 nucleotides read TGCGCCAGCAGCCCCGTAGCGGCGGGAGGGGCAGATACGCAGTATTTT. Translating gives CASSPVAAGGADTQYF. The V gene is TRBV5-1, the J gene TRBJ2-3; 9 bases map to TRBD2. The germline gives CDR1 SGHRS, CDR2 YFSETQ. The CDR3 totals 16 residues. Trimming took 4 bases from V and 4 from J; bases not matched to a gene: 10.

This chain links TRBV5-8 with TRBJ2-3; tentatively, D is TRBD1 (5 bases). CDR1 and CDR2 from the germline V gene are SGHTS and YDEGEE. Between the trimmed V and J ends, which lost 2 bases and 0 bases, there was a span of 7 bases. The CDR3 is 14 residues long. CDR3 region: CASSFGHSTDTQYF. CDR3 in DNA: TGTGCCAGCAGCTTCGGACACAGCACAGATACGCAGTATTTT.

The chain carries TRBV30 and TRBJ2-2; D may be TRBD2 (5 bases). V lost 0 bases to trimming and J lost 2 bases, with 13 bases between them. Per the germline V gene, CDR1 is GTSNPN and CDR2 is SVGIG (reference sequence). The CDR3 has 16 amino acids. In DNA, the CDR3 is TGTGCCTGGAGTGTAGCGGAGATAATTAACACCGGGGAGCTGTTTTTT. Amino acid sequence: CAWSVAEIINTGELFF. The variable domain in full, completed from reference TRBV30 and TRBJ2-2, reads SQTIHQWPATLVQPVGSPLSLECTVEGTSNPNLYWYRQAAGRGLQLLFYSVGIGQISSEVPQNLSASRPQDRQFILSSKKLLLSDSGFYLCAWSVAEIINTGELFFGEGSRLTVL.

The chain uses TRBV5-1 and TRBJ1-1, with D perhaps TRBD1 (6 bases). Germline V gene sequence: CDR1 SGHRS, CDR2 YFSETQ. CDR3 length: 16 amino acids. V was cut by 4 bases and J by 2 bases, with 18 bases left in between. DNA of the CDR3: TGCGCCAGCAGCCGAAGGGAGGGGGGATTAAACACTGAAGCTTTCTTT. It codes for CASSRREGGLNTEAFF.

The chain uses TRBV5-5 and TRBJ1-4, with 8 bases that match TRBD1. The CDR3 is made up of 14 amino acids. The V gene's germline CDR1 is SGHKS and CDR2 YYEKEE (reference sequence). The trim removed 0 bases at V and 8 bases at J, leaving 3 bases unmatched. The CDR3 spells CASSLAQGEEKLFF. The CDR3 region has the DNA TGTGCCAGCAGCTTGGCACAGGGGGAAGAAAAACTGTTTTTT.

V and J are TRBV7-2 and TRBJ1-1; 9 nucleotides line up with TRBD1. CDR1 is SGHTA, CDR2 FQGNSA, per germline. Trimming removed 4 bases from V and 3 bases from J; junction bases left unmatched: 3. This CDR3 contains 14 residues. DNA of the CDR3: TGTGCCAGCAGCTCGGGACAGGGACACACTGAAGCTTTCTTT. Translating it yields CASSSGQGHTEAFF.

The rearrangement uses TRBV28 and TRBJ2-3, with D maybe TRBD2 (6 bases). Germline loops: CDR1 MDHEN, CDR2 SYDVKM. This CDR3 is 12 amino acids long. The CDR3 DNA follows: TGTGCTTCTGAGCGGGTGGGTGATACGCAGTATTTT. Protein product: CASERVGDTQYF.